This T cell receptor (beta chain) was identified in a study of T cell repertoires in cytomegalovirus infection. V shed 4 bases, J shed 9 bases, and the junction held 6 bases outside the gene matches. Germline lookup yields CDR1 SGHRS and CDR2 YFSETQ. The CDR3 contains 12 residues. Only a few counts were recorded for this clonotype. Its target is unknown. TCRdb re-analysed the reads in MiXCR, keeping a single row per CDR3 protein. Of under 300,000 distinct CDR3 sequences listed, less than 25% are singletons. The sequencing used cultured PBMCs, collected from culture after CMV antigen stimulation. The sequence was collected from a human donor in good health (CMV status not recorded). Some clones in this sample may be carry-over from other donors' samples. The genes are TRBV5-1 and TRBJ1-1; TRBD1 matches at 7 bases. CDR3 sequence reads: CASSGGTAKAFF. In DNA form, the CDR3 reads TGCGCCAGCAGCGGTGGGACAGCCAAAGCTTTCTTT.